One and the same sample provided the 25 T cell receptor beta chains below, sequenced in a study of cytomegalovirus exposure and HLA in healthy donors. With 60 Vbeta and 13 Jbeta primers, the PCR was carried out. Profiled with immunoSEQ multiplex PCR; TCRdb holds only in-frame clones, not every one. The data contain approximately 88,000 clones, 70% to 90% of them singletons. Sequencing was carried out using PBMCs. Receptors were obtained from a man younger than 35 in good health and CMV-seronegative.

V is TRBV7-9 and J is TRBJ1-2, with 10 nucleotides matching TRBD1. The CDR3 is 16 residues long. CDR1 SEHNR and CDR2 FQNEAQ come from the germline V gene (reference sequence). The ends lost 5 bases at V and 0 bases at J; junction bases unmatched: 6. The CDR3 bases are TGTGCCAGCAGCCACGGGACAGGGGAATCTAACTATGGCTACACCTTC. Protein sequence: CASSHGTGESNYGYTF.

The chain links TRBV2 to TRBJ2-5; D may be TRBD1 (5 bases). Germline V gene sequence: CDR1 SNHLY, CDR2 FYNNEI. The CDR3 has 12 amino acids. Deletions cut 6 bases from V and 1 base from J, with 6 bases between. The CDR3 region has the DNA TGTGCCAGCAGGGGGCTCCAAGAGACCCAGTACTTC. It encodes CASRGLQETQYF.

The chain carries TRBV5-1 and TRBJ2-3, with 8 nucleotides matching TRBD2. The germline gives CDR1 SGHRS, CDR2 YFSETQ. V was pared by 0 bases and J by 3 bases, with 3 bases of the junction left unmatched. The CDR3 has 15 residues. This chain's CDR3 is CASSLAGGLTDTQYF. The CDR3 region has the DNA TGCGCCAGCAGCTTGGCGGGGGGGCTTACAGATACGCAGTATTTT.

The chain has TRBV11-3 and TRBJ1-1; D is undetermined. V lost 1 base, J lost 0 bases, and 3 bases lay in between. CDR1 and CDR2 (germline): SGHNT, YENEEA. CDR3 length: 13 amino acids. The CDR3 nucleotides are TGTGCCAGCAGCTTAGGAGTGAACACTGAAGCTTTCTTT. Amino acid sequence: CASSLGVNTEAFF. Supplemented by reference TRBV11-3 and TRBJ1-1, the full variable domain reads EAGVVQSPRYKIIEKKQPVAFWCNPISGHNTLYWYLQNLGQGPELLIRYENEEAVDDSQLPKDRFSAERLKGVDSTLKIQPAELGDSAVYLCASSLGVNTEAFFGQGTRLTVV.

The chain combines TRBV5-1 with TRBJ1-1; 10 nucleotides agree with TRBD1. Germline V gives CDR1 SGHRS, CDR2 YFSETQ. Trimming took 4 bases from V and 4 from J; bases not matched to a gene: 10. The CDR3 contains 16 residues. CDR3 DNA sequence: TGCGCCAGCAGCCCCCGGGACAGGGGAGGGACCACTGAAGCTTTCTTT. Translated: CASSPRDRGGTTEAFF.

The chain carries TRBV12-5 and TRBJ2-2, with 9 bases matching TRBD2. The J segment lost 7 bases and the V segment lost 5 bases, leaving 17 bases of the junction unmatched. Looked up from germline, CDR1 is LGHNT and CDR2 is FRNRAP. The length of the CDR3 is 18 residues. CDR3 amino acids: CASGPALAGGGAVGELFF. The CDR3 DNA reads as TGTGCTAGTGGTCCCGCCCTGGCGGGCGGGGGGGCAGTCGGGGAGCTGTTTTTT.

This clone was observed once. This chain links TRBV5-1 with TRBJ2-5; tentative D call: TRBD2 (7 bases). The germline V gene has CDR1 SGHRS and CDR2 YFSETQ. The CDR3 totals 14 residues. The germline V and J ends were trimmed by 0 bases and 5 bases, with 11 bases remaining between them. Written as DNA, the CDR3 is TGCGCCAGCAGCTTGGCCGGGGGGCTCGAGACCCAGTACTTC. It codes for CASSLAGGLETQYF. Supplemented by reference TRBV5-1 and TRBJ2-5, the full variable domain reads KAGVTQTPRYLIKTRGQQVTLSCSPISGHRSVSWYQQTPGQGLQFLFEYFSETQRNKGNFPGRFSGRQFSNSRSEMNVSTLELGDSALYLCASSLAGGLETQYFGPGTRLLVL.

V is TRBV30 and J is TRBJ1-2, with D unclear. V shed 2 bases and J shed 8 bases, with 15 bases lying between them. The CDR3 totals 13 residues. CDR1 is GTSNPN and CDR2 is SVGIG in the germline V gene (reference sequence). The CDR3 nucleotides are TGTGCCTGGAGTCGGGAGTCAATCGAGGGCTACACCTTC. This codes for CAWSRESIEGYTF.

This clone was detected a few times. The rearrangement joins TRBV7-2 to TRBJ2-1, with TRBD2 matching 10 bases. The trim removed 2 bases at V and 5 bases at J, leaving 3 bases unmatched. CDR3 size: 15 residues. From germline, CDR1 is SGHTA and CDR2 FQGNSA. As DNA, the CDR3 is TGTGCCAGCAGCTTAACTAGCGGGGTAAACAATGAGCAGTTCTTC. This gives the protein CASSLTSGVNNEQFF. Full variable domain (outside the CDR3, taken from reference TRBV7-2 and TRBJ2-1): GAGVSQSPSNKVTEKGKDVELRCDPISGHTALYWYRQSLGQGLEFLIYFQGNSAPDKSGLPSDRFSAERTGGSVSTLTIQRTQQEDSAVYLCASSLTSGVNNEQFFGPGTRLTVL.

The CDR3 region has the DNA TGTGCCAGCAGCACGCGGGGGGGGACGGGCCTGGGGACCCAGTACTTC. Its translation is CASSTRGGTGLGTQYF. The chain has TRBV21-1 and TRBJ2-5; the table gives TRBD2 as D, unverified against the DNA. TRBV21-1 is a pseudogene locus. This CDR3 comprises 16 residues.

CDR3 DNA: TGTGCCAGCTCACTCCTTGTTCTCCTAGCCAAAAACATTCAGTACTTC. It encodes CASSLLVLLAKNIQYF. The gene calls are TRBV27 and TRBJ2-4, with D uncertain. CDR3 length: 16 amino acids. Germline CDR1 reads MNHEY; CDR2 reads SMNVEV (reference sequence). Trimming removed 8 bases at V and 0 bases at J, with 17 bases between.

The gene calls are TRBV20-1 and TRBJ1-2, with D tentatively TRBD1 (6 bases). Trimming left V 5 bases short and J 3 bases short, with 7 bases between. The germline gives CDR1 DFQATT, CDR2 SNEGSKA (reference sequence). CDR3 size: 11 residues. The CDR3 protein is CSAAGDYGYTF. The CDR3 nucleotides are TGCAGTGCTGCAGGGGACTATGGCTACACCTTC.

The chain uses TRBV14 and TRBJ1-1; no clear D gene. The CDR3 has 17 residues. Per germline, CDR1 SGHDN and CDR2 FVKESK. Trimming stripped 5 bases from V and 0 bases from J, with 19 bases between. The CDR3 loop reads CASSARSSSHMNTEAFF. The CDR3 region has the DNA TGTGCCAGCAGCGCGCGCTCCAGTAGCCACATGAACACTGAAGCTTTCTTT.

This sequence joins TRBV7-6 and TRBJ1-5; D ambiguous. V was trimmed by 5 bases and J by 3 bases, leaving 8 bases between them. The CDR3 has 13 amino acids. From germline, CDR1 is SGHVS and CDR2 FNYEAQ. The CDR3 loop reads CASSPDSNQPQHF. The CDR3 nucleotides read TGTGCCAGCAGCCCAGACTCCAATCAGCCCCAGCATTTT.

The chain uses TRBV13 and TRBJ2-7; D might be TRBD2 (6 bases). Germline CDR1 reads PRHDT; CDR2 reads FYEKMQ (reference sequence). This CDR3 spans 15 amino acids. V dropped 3 bases and J dropped 2 bases, with 14 bases sitting between them. CDR3 in DNA: TGTGCCAGCAGCTTGACCCGGGACTCGCCCTACGAGCAGTACTTC. This gives the protein CASSLTRDSPYEQYF.

This clone was seen a handful of times. V gene TRBV5-6 combines with J gene TRBJ2-7, with 7 bases identical to TRBD2. Germline assignment: CDR1 SGHDT and CDR2 YYEEEE. Trimming cost V 4 bases and J 5 bases; bases outside gene matches: 15. The CDR3 is 16 residues long. CDR3 sequence reads: CASSELGSGEVDEQYF. CDR3 sequence (DNA): TGTGCCAGCAGCGAATTGGGAAGCGGGGAGGTCGACGAGCAGTACTTC.

V is TRBV4-1 and J is TRBJ2-3; the match to TRBD2 covers 7 bases. This CDR3 is 15 amino acids long. CDR1 MGHRA and CDR2 YSYEKL come from the germline V gene. Trimming took 3 bases from V and 11 from J; bases not matched to a gene: 14. The CDR3 bases are TGCGCCAGCAGCCACTCCCCCAGCGGGGTCAAGGGGCAGTATTTT. Amino acid sequence: CASSHSPSGVKGQYF.

This chain uses TRBV6-5 with TRBJ2-1; TRBD2 matches at 9 bases. The CDR3 runs to 13 residues. Germline CDR1 and CDR2: MNHEY and SVGAGI. V was clipped by 6 bases and J by 9 bases; unmatched bases: 6. Here the CDR3 DNA reads TGTGCCAGCAGGGCGGGGGGGCGAGGTGAGCAGTTCTTC. Amino acids: CASRAGGRGEQFF.

The table lists this clone with a count of one. This chain links TRBV7-6 with TRBJ2-7; 13 bases are a match to TRBD2. V gave up 5 bases and J gave up 3 bases; unmatched junction bases: 4. The length of the CDR3 is 15 residues. Germline lookup yields CDR1 SGHVS and CDR2 FNYEAQ. As DNA, the CDR3 is TGTGCCAGCAGCGGGGGGACTAGCGGGGACTACGAGCAGTACTTC. Its protein is CASSGGTSGDYEQYF.

CDR3 protein: CASSVAGGEVEAFF. CDR3 sequence (DNA): TGTGCCAGCAGCGTAGCAGGGGGCGAGGTTGAAGCTTTCTTT. The chain recombines TRBV9 with TRBJ1-1, with 8 positions matching TRBD1. The CDR3 contains 14 residues. Losses at the gene ends were 0 bases for V and 7 bases for J; bases not matched to a gene: 5. CDR1 is SGDLS and CDR2 is YYNGEE in the germline V gene. Drawing the rest from reference TRBV9 and TRBJ1-1, the complete variable domain is DSGVTQTPKHLITATGQRVTLRCSPRSGDLSVYWYQQSLDQGLQFLIQYYNGEERAKGNILERFSAQQFPDLHSELNLSSLELGDSALYFCASSVAGGEVEAFFGQGTRLTVV.

The chain uses TRBV18 and TRBJ1-4; a possible D gene is TRBD1 (6 bases). V lost 1 base and J 8 bases, leaving 11 bases between the germline ends. The CDR3 is made up of 14 amino acids. Germline values: CDR1 KGHSH, CDR2 LQKENI. This CDR3 reads CASSPLQGSEKLFF. The CDR3 DNA reads as TGTGCCAGCTCACCACTACAGGGTAGCGAAAAACTGTTTTTT.

The rearrangement links TRBV2 to TRBJ2-1; 9 bases match TRBD2. This CDR3 contains 13 residues. Looked up from germline, CDR1 is SNHLY and CDR2 is FYNNEI. V shed 8 bases, J shed 5 bases, and the junction held 4 bases outside the gene matches. The CDR3 region is CASASGVDNEQFF. CDR3 nucleotide sequence: TGTGCCAGCGCTAGCGGGGTTGACAATGAGCAGTTCTTC.

V gene TRBV6-6 combines with J gene TRBJ2-7; D possibly corresponds to TRBD1 (5 bases). From germline, CDR1 is MNHNY and CDR2 SVGAGI (reference sequence). This CDR3 spans 15 amino acids. Trimming shortened V by 6 bases and J by 2 bases, and 17 bases separated the two germline ends. The CDR3 region has the DNA TGTGCCAGCAGCCAAGGACAAACTATGACCTACGAGCAGTACTTC. Its translation: CASSQGQTMTYEQYF.

This clone was counted a single time. The genes are TRBV12-5 and TRBJ1-5, with D maybe TRBD1 (5 bases). Trimming shortened V by 4 bases and J by 12 bases, and 13 bases separated the two germline ends. CDR3 length: 12 amino acids. Germline V gives CDR1 LGHNT, CDR2 FRNRAP. The CDR3 here is CASGWDSTDQHF. CDR3 in DNA: TGTGCTAGTGGTTGGGACTCGACAGACCAGCATTTT.

This clone is a singleton in its sample. This chain joins TRBV2 and TRBJ1-2; D not certain. This CDR3 region has 14 residues. V was clipped by 8 bases and J by 7 bases, with 20 bases between them. The germline CDR1 and CDR2 sequences are SNHLY and FYNNEI. Here the CDR3 DNA reads TGTGCCAGCTCAACCGATCGGGCGGCGGGTGGCTACACCTTC. Protein product: CASSTDRAAGGYTF.